This passage covers 9 T cell receptor beta chains from one sample sequenced in a study of human T cells and chemical hapten exposure. TCRdb recomputed calls from the RACE reads with MiXCR, one row per CDR3 protein. The table has 70,000 to 85,000 distinct CDR3 sequences, roughly 8.7% seen once. Indicated time point: healthy volunteer bleed at 6 weeks. Unseparated into fractions, whole blood served as the source from which total RNA was extracted. Material for sequencing was whole blood. These receptors all come from a male donor in good health. Some clones in this sample may be carry-over from other donors' samples.

In this sample, this clonotype turned up a few times. The rearrangement joins TRBV6-5 to TRBJ2-3; D is perhaps TRBD1 (5 bases). CDR1 and CDR2 from the germline V gene are MNHEY and SVGAGI. V was clipped by 5 bases and J by 2 bases, with 8 bases between them. This CDR3 is 13 amino acids long. The CDR3 loop is CASSGAPTDTQYF. In DNA, the CDR3 is TGTGCCAGCAGTGGGGCCCCCACAGATACGCAGTATTTT.

The rearrangement uses TRBV5-6 and TRBJ2-7; D not resolved. CDR1 and CDR2 (germline): SGHDT, YYEEEE. The V gene lost 1 base and the J gene lost 7 bases, with 24 bases spanning the gap. The CDR3 is made up of 17 amino acids. This CDR3 reads CASSLTSETAARREQYF. The CDR3 bases are TGTGCCAGCAGCTTGACCAGCGAGACTGCGGCTAGGCGAGAGCAGTACTTC.

This clonotype was seen at least ten times. V usage is TRBV28 and J usage is TRBJ2-7; 7 bases agree with TRBD1. The junction had 3 bases not matched to a gene; V was cut back by 6 bases and J by 1 base. The CDR3 has 13 amino acids. The germline CDR1 and CDR2 sequences are MDHEN and SYDVKM. CDR3 residues: CASSLTGSYEQYF. CDR3 DNA sequence: TGTGCCAGCAGCCTGACAGGGTCCTACGAGCAGTACTTC.

In this sample, this clonotype turned up a few times. The chain has TRBV6-5 and TRBJ1-4, with 8 bases aligning to TRBD1. The CDR3 runs 17 residues. With 1 base clipped from V and 4 bases from J, the junction kept 8 bases outside the gene matches. CDR1 is MNHEY, CDR2 SVGAGI, per germline. As DNA, the CDR3 is TGTGCCAGCAGTTACTATCAGGGGGCGCGAGATAATGAAAAACTGTTTTTT. It specifies CASSYYQGARDNEKLFF.

V and J are TRBV12-3 or TRBV12-4 and TRBJ2-3; no clear D. Trimming shortened V by 6 bases and J by 2 bases, and 9 bases separated the two germline ends. The CDR3 has 13 amino acids. The CDR3 DNA follows: TGTGCCAGCAGCTCCCCATACACAGATACGCAGTATTTT. Its translation: CASSSPYTDTQYF.

This clonotype has ten or more counts. V is TRBV6-5 and J is TRBJ2-7; 8 positions match TRBD2. The CDR3 is 15 residues long. The V segment lost 6 bases and the J segment 4 bases; nucleotides outside the gene matches: 11. Germline V gives CDR1 MNHEY, CDR2 SVGAGI. The CDR3 DNA sequence: TGTGCCAGCAGCCCCCCGGGGGGGCGCAGGTACGAGCAGTACTTC. This gives the protein CASSPPGGRRYEQYF.

This clonotype was seen more than once but under ten times. This chain links TRBV29-1 with TRBJ2-3, with D hard to call. This CDR3 contains 11 residues. Germline values: CDR1 SQVTM, CDR2 ANQGSEA. With 6 bases removed from V and 4 bases from J, the gap between germline ends came to 8 bases. The CDR3 DNA sequence: TGCAGCGTCGTGGGCCCAGATACGCAGTATTTT. Protein: CSVVGPDTQYF.

The chain employs TRBV29-1 and TRBJ2-5; TRBD2 agrees at 10 bases. This CDR3 region has 15 residues. The V gene's germline CDR1 is SQVTM and CDR2 ANQGSEA. J was trimmed by 5 bases and V by 4 bases; bases with no gene match: 10. The CDR3 region is CSVVPLAGEGETQYF. The CDR3 bases are TGCAGCGTTGTTCCGCTAGCGGGAGAGGGGGAGACCCAGTACTTC.

The CDR3 sequence is CASSLDRGSTEAFF. The CDR3 region has the DNA TGTGCCAGCTCACTGGACAGGGGGAGCACTGAAGCTTTCTTT. The chain is built from TRBV18 and TRBJ1-1, with 10 bases fitting TRBD1. The CDR3 is 14 amino acids. Germline V CDR1 and CDR2: KGHSH, LQKENI. J gave up 4 bases and V 4 bases, and 3 bases lay outside the gene matches.